Here is one TCR beta chain with its context. What it binds is unknown. The data belong to a study of memory CD4+ T cells and cytomegalovirus serostatus. As for the study in general: Of the healthy Belgian adults, eight or nine were CMV seropositive and about two dozen seronegative. Study-wide points: CD4+ memory repertoires contained 67 of 164 reported CMV TCRbeta sequences.

As originally analysed: After removing out-of-frame reads, millions of distinct TCRbeta sequences remained. Profiled with immunoSEQ multiplex PCR; TCRdb holds only in-frame clones, not every one. V, J and clone size derive from that table, while D and trimming were established from the DNA sequence. Among over 35,000 clones, roughly four fifths were seen once, and the ten largest hold 0.78%. This CDR3 has 15 amino acids. V was shortened by 0 bases and J by 5 bases, with 13 bases between the two germline ends. Germline CDR1 reads MNHNY; CDR2 reads SVGAGI (reference sequence). The sort gate was single viable CD3+CD4+CD8-CD45RO+ cells for memory CD4+ T cells.

Source material: memory CD4+ T cells from blood. The chain recombines TRBV6-6 with TRBJ1-1; D call uncertain. This sequence originates from an adult in good health and CMV-seronegative. CDR3 sequence reads: CASSYSMGAGTEAFF. Here the CDR3 DNA reads TGTGCCAGCAGTTACTCGATGGGCGCGGGGACTGAAGCTTTCTTT.